Here is one T cell receptor beta chain with its context. Its antigen is as yet unknown. The sample belongs to a study of cytomegalovirus exposure and HLA in healthy donors. Study-wide results and caveats: An analysis was carried out later, and it reportedly showed fewer N-insertions in an Asian-associated ancestry cluster than the approximately 660-donor mean. Accurate predictions that matched the HLA-A and HLA-B alleles of most subjects were reportedly made from TCR beta sequences.

There are 15 residues in the CDR3. V trimming: 6 bases; J trimming: 6 bases; junction bases outside the gene matches: 12. Per the germline V gene, CDR1 is SNHLY and CDR2 is FYNNEI. PCR involved 60 Vbeta and 13 Jbeta primers. Sequencing was performed with immunoSEQ multiplex PCR; in TCRdb, only in-frame clones are kept and a portion is missing. This table holds some 170,000 clones, over 75% found once. The chain couples TRBV2 to TRBJ2-7; 9 bases match TRBD2. The TCR comes from a man in his forties in good health and CMV-seropositive. Sequenced input: PBMCs. CDR3 residues: CASRELAGPPGEQYF. CDR3 DNA sequence: TGTGCCAGCAGGGAACTAGCGGGTCCACCGGGCGAGCAGTACTTC.